The clone carrying this T cell receptor beta chain was seen a handful of times. The antigen is unknown. Each CDR3 protein is one row after TCRdb ran MiXCR on the 5' RACE reads. The table lists hundreds of thousands of distinct CDR3 sequences, about an eighth of them singletons. This entry comes from a study of T-cell memory formation after mild COVID-19. Study-wide findings and caveats: Pre-infection memory carried some responding clones, suggesting that cross-reactive memory joined. Largely, contracting CD4+ clones fell within CM and EM, and contracting CD8+ clones within EMRA. CD4/CD8 balance held among clones contracting day 15 to 85, and later expanders leaned CD4+.

Germline V lookup: CDR1 LGHNA, CDR2 YSLEER. This CDR3 has 14 residues. Trimming stripped 1 base from V and 3 bases from J, with 6 bases between. The sample consisted of PBMCs or a T cell subset sorted from them (not recorded which). J is TRBJ2-2 and V is TRBV4-3, with D tentatively TRBD1 (5 bases). This sequence originates from a man aged 18 to 30 who had mild COVID-19 (a few samples of this study predate the infection). Cell type and time point are not known. For the CDR3, the DNA is TGCGCCAGCAGCCAAGCAGGGTACACCGGGGAGCTGTTTTTT. Amino acid sequence: CASSQAGYTGELFF.